Listed below are T cell receptor beta chains from one sample, sequenced in a study of PD-1 blockade in classical Hodgkin lymphoma. TCRdb's copy holds only in-frame clones and misses some; the assay was immunoSEQ multiplex PCR. The sample carries about 64,000 clones, about 92% recorded once. Sample: peripheral blood mononuclear cells (PBMCs), taken before the fourth cycle of nivolumab. The receptors come from a human donor with classical Hodgkin lymphoma. Each CDR3 is given with its conserved first and last residue. The D gene is left open where the match is weak. Rows give clone size only sometimes, using once, few, many, or a class for an expanded clone.

DNA: TGTGCCAGCAGCTTAGGAGGGTCCTCTGGGGCCAACGTCCTGACTTTC; CDR3: CASSLGGSSGANVLTF; size: -; J: TRBJ2-6; V: TRBV7-2; D: -
DNA: TGTGCCAGCAGCTCGCAAGCGGGAGCGGGCACCGGGGAGCTGTTTTTT; CDR3: CASSSQAGAGTGELFF; size: -; J: TRBJ2-2; V: TRBV7-9; D: TRBD2
DNA: TGCGCCAGCAGCTTGGACAGGCTAGAGACCCAGTACTTC; CDR3: CASSLDRLETQYF; size: -; J: TRBJ2-5; V: TRBV5-1; D: -
DNA: TGTGCCAGCAGCCGAGGACCGACCTCTGGAAACACCATATATTTT; CDR3: CASSRGPTSGNTIYF; size: -; J: TRBJ1-3; V: TRBV11-2; D: -
DNA: TGTGCCAGCAGCTCCTCCGGTACGGGGCCGCAAGAGACCCAGTACTTC; CDR3: CASSSSGTGPQETQYF; size: -; J: TRBJ2-5; V: TRBV5-6; D: -
DNA: TGCAGTGCTTGGACAGATACGCAGTATTTT; CDR3: CSAWTDTQYF; size: -; J: TRBJ2-3; V: TRBV20-1; D: -
DNA: TGTGCCAGCTCAACGAACTATGGCTACACCTTC; CDR3: CASSTNYGYTF; size: -; J: TRBJ1-2; V: TRBV18; D: -
DNA: TGCGCCAGCAGCCAAGATTTTAGGACGGGCGAGCAGTACTTC; CDR3: CASSQDFRTGEQYF; size: -; J: TRBJ2-7; V: TRBV4-1; D: -
DNA: TGCGCCAGCAGTGAGTCCGGGACAGACTATGGCTACACCTTC; CDR3: CASSESGTDYGYTF; size: -; J: TRBJ1-2; V: TRBV10-1; D: TRBD1
DNA: TGTGCCAGTGCGGGCACTGAAGCTTTCTTT; CDR3: CASAGTEAFF; size: -; J: TRBJ1-1; V: TRBV19; D: -
DNA: TGTGCCAGTAGTTCAAGAGGGACCTCTGGAAACACCATATATTTT; CDR3: CASSSRGTSGNTIYF; size: -; J: TRBJ1-3; V: TRBV19; D: -
DNA: TGCGCCAGCAGCCAAGAGCGGGGGGGCTACAATGAGCAGTTCTTC; CDR3: CASSQERGGYNEQFF; size: -; J: TRBJ2-1; V: TRBV4-1; D: TRBD2
DNA: TGCGCCAGCAGCTTGGAGGCAGGGGAATGGTATGGCTACACCTTC; CDR3: CASSLEAGEWYGYTF; size: -; J: TRBJ1-2; V: TRBV5-1; D: -
DNA: TGCGCCAGCAGCCCGGACTTCTACGAGCAGTACTTC; CDR3: CASSPDFYEQYF; size: few; J: TRBJ2-7; V: TRBV5-1; D: -